These 14 T cell receptor beta chains came from one sample sequenced in a study of blood T cell repertoires in COVID-19. Generated by immunoSEQ multiplex PCR, the TCRdb table keeps only in-frame clones and is missing some. This table has more than 200,000 clones, roughly 90% appearing once. Sequenced material: peripheral blood. These TCRs come from a woman aged 60-75 years with acute or convalescent COVID-19.

The gene calls are TRBV6-1 and TRBJ1-6, with D perhaps matching TRBD1 (5 bases). From germline, CDR1 is MNHNS and CDR2 SASEGT. This CDR3 region has 19 residues. V dropped 6 bases and J dropped 0 bases, with 21 bases sitting between them. DNA for the CDR3: TGTGCCAGCAGGGAATCGGGGGAATACGCGAGCTCCTATAATTCACCCCTCCACTTT. Translation gives CASRESGEYASSYNSPLHF.

The chain recombines TRBV18 with TRBJ1-4; D might be TRBD1 (5 bases). The germline V and J ends were trimmed by 3 bases and 8 bases, with 10 bases remaining between them. The CDR3 totals 13 residues. Germline lookup yields CDR1 KGHSH and CDR2 LQKENI. CDR3 region: CASSPRVEEKLFF. DNA of the CDR3: TGTGCCAGCTCACCCAGGGTAGAAGAAAAACTGTTTTTT.

CDR3 nucleotide sequence: TGTGCCAGCTCACCGGGCCTAGCGGGTGAAAAACTGTTTTTT. Translated, it gives CASSPGLAGEKLFF. The V and J genes are TRBV18 and TRBJ1-4, with no clear D. Germline-derived CDR1 and CDR2 are KGHSH and LQKENI. V lost 3 bases and J lost 7, with 12 bases in between. CDR3 size: 14 residues.

The sample holds one count of this clone. This chain links TRBV14 with TRBJ2-1, with 10 bases that match TRBD2. Germline V CDR1 and CDR2: SGHDN, FVKESK. The ends lost 4 bases at V and 4 bases at J; junction bases unmatched: 7. The CDR3 totals 16 residues. The CDR3 coding sequence is TGTGCCAGCAGCCTATTACTAGCGGGATCGTACAATGAGCAGTTCTTC. Amino acid sequence: CASSLLLAGSYNEQFF.

The CDR3 sequence: CASSLSRQGRSEKLFF. In DNA, the CDR3 is TGTGCCAGCAGTTTATCGAGGCAGGGGAGAAGCGAAAAACTGTTTTTT. This chain joins TRBV27 and TRBJ1-4; TRBD1 might be the D (6 bases). The CDR3 loop spans 16 amino acids. The V end was cut by 0 bases, the J end by 8 bases, with 16 bases between. Germline CDR1 is MNHEY and CDR2 is SMNVEV (reference sequence).

V usage is TRBV28 and J usage is TRBJ1-5; D may be TRBD1 (5 bases). This CDR3 has 15 amino acids. The germline V gene encodes CDR1 MDHEN and CDR2 SYDVKM. V was cut by 1 base and J by 2 bases, with 9 bases left in between. CDR3 region: CASSLYSGGNQPQHF. CDR3 in DNA: TGTGCCAGCAGTTTATACTCGGGGGGCAATCAGCCCCAGCATTTT.

The V gene is TRBV7-9, the J gene TRBJ1-1; TRBD1 might be the D (6 bases). Trimming stripped 5 bases from V and 8 bases from J, with 15 bases between. CDR1 and CDR2 from the germline V gene are SEHNR and FQNEAQ (reference sequence). The CDR3 length is 13 residues. Written as DNA, the CDR3 is TGTGCCAGCAGCCAAGGGCGGACAGCCGAAGCTTTCTTT. Its translation: CASSQGRTAEAFF.

The chain combines TRBV5-6 with TRBJ1-6; TRBD1 agrees at 7 bases. Per the germline V gene, CDR1 is SGHDT and CDR2 is YYEEEE. The CDR3 is 15 amino acids. Trimming at V came to 0 bases and at J to 10 bases, leaving 7 bases not matched to a gene. The CDR3 bases are TGTGCCAGCAGCTTGGTGGGGGACAGTAGGTCACCCCTCCACTTT. Translation: CASSLVGDSRSPLHF.

This clone has just one count. The chain is built from TRBV4-1 and TRBJ1-6; D remains unclear. Trimming shortened V by 3 bases and J by 9 bases, and 6 bases separated the two germline ends. The germline gives CDR1 MGHRA, CDR2 YSYEKL. This CDR3 region has 12 residues. The CDR3, as DNA: TGCGCCAGCAGCCACCCATTTTCACCCCTCCACTTT. The encoded protein is CASSHPFSPLHF.

The rearrangement links TRBV7-2 to TRBJ2-4; possible D gene TRBD1, 6 bases. Germline V gene data show CDR1 as SGHTA and CDR2 as FQGNSA. The CDR3 loop spans 14 amino acids. Trimming cost V 1 base and J 2 bases, with 6 bases left between them. The CDR3 DNA sequence: TGTGCCAGCAGCTTAGGGGGGCCCAAAAACATTCAGTACTTC. It is translated as CASSLGGPKNIQYF.

V gene TRBV6-5 combines with J gene TRBJ2-2; D gene unclear. The CDR3 loop spans 14 amino acids. The V gene's germline CDR1 is MNHEY and CDR2 SVGAGI. Trimming cost V 4 bases and J 6 bases, with 12 bases left between them. The CDR3 protein is CASSLSRPPGELFF. CDR3 nucleotide sequence: TGTGCCAGCAGTTTGAGCAGGCCACCCGGGGAGCTGTTTTTT.

This chain connects TRBV19 to TRBJ1-3, with 8 positions matching TRBD1. The CDR3 totals 17 residues. CDR1 is LNHDA, CDR2 SQIVND, per germline (reference sequence). After removal of 1 base from V and 3 bases from J, the junction contained 8 bases not matched to a gene. CDR3 sequence: CASSIAGQGRDGNTIYF. In DNA, the CDR3 is TGTGCCAGTAGTATAGCCGGACAGGGTCGTGATGGAAACACCATATATTTT.

This clone was observed once. The rearrangement joins TRBV6-6 to TRBJ2-5, with 10 bases lining up with TRBD1. With V trimmed by 5 bases and J by 5 bases, 8 bases remained unmatched. This CDR3 is built from 15 residues. Germline V CDR1 and CDR2: MNHNY, SVGAGI (reference sequence). The CDR3 coding sequence is TGTGCCAGCAGTCCAAGACAGGGGGCTAGGGAGACCCAGTACTTC. Its translation: CASSPRQGARETQYF.

V and J are TRBV4-2 and TRBJ2-1; perhaps TRBD1 as D (6 bases). The germline gives CDR1 LGHNA, CDR2 YNFKEQ. Trimming pared 0 bases from V and 8 bases from J, leaving 8 bases between. This CDR3 comprises 13 residues. The CDR3 bases are TGTGCCAGCAGCCAAGAGAACAGGGATGAGCAGTTCTTC. Translation: CASSQENRDEQFF.